What follows is one TCR beta chain and its context. Its antigen is as yet unknown. TCRdb analysed the RT-PCR reads with MiXCR anew, one entry per CDR3 protein. The top ten hold less than 7% of the sample, which has roughly 700,000 distinct CDR3 sequences, roughly 14% seen once. The CDR3 is 14 amino acids. Germline CDR1 DFQATT, CDR2 SNEGSKA (reference sequence). V was trimmed by 0 bases and J by 3 bases, leaving 12 bases between them. The source of the sample is a study of response to subunit inactivated influenza vaccine. Study results and caveats: T cells newly recruited by each seasonal influenza vaccination are few, the authors suggested.

This clonotype was sampled from a man aged 45-60 years who received an inactivated influenza vaccine. The starting material was PBMCs from blood, obtained around two weeks before vaccination. The V gene is TRBV20-1, the J gene TRBJ2-7, with D tentatively TRBD2 (5 bases). CDR3 protein: CSARDLSSYYEQYF. The DNA of the CDR3 is TGCAGTGCTAGAGATTTGTCTAGCTACTACGAGCAGTACTTC.